The source of this T cell receptor beta chain is a study of cytomegalovirus exposure and HLA in healthy donors. Trimming took off 0 bases at V and 4 bases at J, with 7 bases between the two ends. The CDR3 runs 13 residues. Germline V gene sequence: CDR1 SGHDT, CDR2 YYEEEE. The PCR employed 60 Vbeta primers together with 13 Jbeta primers. Profiling relied on immunoSEQ multiplex PCR, and the TCRdb table lists in-frame clones only, not all of them. The table lists under 250,000 clones, about 83% of them singletons. The source of this sequence is a woman between 50 and 59 years old in good health and CMV-seropositive. J is TRBJ1-2 and V is TRBV5-6; possible D gene TRBD1, 5 bases. Sequenced input: PBMCs. The CDR3 spells CASSLVTAYGYTF. The CDR3 nucleotides are TGTGCCAGCAGCTTGGTGACAGCCTATGGCTACACCTTC.